This TCR beta chain comes out of a study of blood T cell repertoires in COVID-19. The wider study: Sources were T cells, B-cell-depleted T cells, or PBMCs; the material itself was cDNA or gDNA.

Repertoires were generated with immunoSEQ multiplex PCR, while TCRdb's copy carries only in-frame clones and drops some. Altogether 90,000 to 120,000 clones are present, about 91% being singletons, with the ten largest covering 5.5% to 8%. The CDR3 is 14 residues long. V lost 6 bases and J 8 bases, leaving 19 bases between the germline ends. In germline, CDR1 is MRHNA, CDR2 SNTAGT. Sequenced: peripheral blood. J is TRBJ1-2 and V is TRBV6-4; D is ambiguous. The receptor was derived from a man aged 50-59 years with active or convalescent COVID-19. The CDR3, as DNA: TGTGCCAGCAGGGGGAGCGTCGGTGCGGGAGGCTACACCTTC. This codes for CASRGSVGAGGYTF.